The 11 T cell receptor beta chains in this list originate from one sample, sequenced in a study of technical replicates of blood from a few donors. This table comes from immunoSEQ multiplex PCR, and its TCRdb copy is limited to in-frame clones, with some not included. The table lists about 69,000 clones, approximately 88% of them singletons. The specimen was PBMCs. These TCRs come from a human donor in good health. Some clones in this sample may be carry-over from other donors' samples.

This clone was seen a handful of times. CDR3 protein: CSAAGDSPLHF. The CDR3 bases are TGCAGTGCTGCAGGGGATTCACCCCTCCACTTT. The chain carries TRBV20-1 and TRBJ1-6; tentatively, D is TRBD1 (6 bases). The V and J ends lost 5 bases and 8 bases respectively, with 7 bases between them. CDR3 length equals 11 residues. Germline V lookup: CDR1 DFQATT, CDR2 SNEGSKA (reference sequence).

The rearrangement joins TRBV7-9 to TRBJ2-5, with D uncertain. In germline, CDR1 is SEHNR, CDR2 FQNEAQ (reference sequence). Trimming left V 1 base short and J 6 bases short, with 12 bases between. The length of the CDR3 is 14 residues. DNA of the CDR3: TGTGCCAGCAGCTTAGAGGCAGGCTATCAGACCCAGTACTTC. It translates to CASSLEAGYQTQYF.

DNA of the CDR3: TGTGCCAGCAGCCCCGGACAGAGGGCCTATGGCTACACCTTC. This sequence encodes CASSPGQRAYGYTF. J is TRBJ1-2 and V is TRBV5-8; perhaps TRBD1 as D (6 bases). This CDR3 is built from 14 residues. Germline V gene data show CDR1 as SGHTS and CDR2 as YDEGEE. V was trimmed by 4 bases and J by 4 bases, leaving 14 bases between them.

This rearrangement joins TRBV27 to TRBJ1-2; tentatively, D is TRBD1 (5 bases). The germline V and J ends were trimmed by 4 bases and 8 bases, with 17 bases remaining between them. Looked up from germline, CDR1 is MNHEY and CDR2 is SMNVEV (reference sequence). This CDR3 spans 14 amino acids. CDR3 protein: CASSSTDTRHGYTF. CDR3 DNA: TGTGCCAGCAGTTCGACGGACACCCGGCACGGCTACACCTTC.

The chain uses TRBV27 and TRBJ1-2; maybe TRBD1 (6 bases). The V end was cut by 6 bases, the J end by 4 bases, with 12 bases between. This CDR3 is 13 amino acids long. Germline CDR1 MNHEY, CDR2 SMNVEV (reference sequence). CDR3 protein: CASSPTGIYGYTF. The CDR3 DNA follows: TGTGCCAGCAGCCCTACAGGGATCTATGGCTACACCTTC.

The gene calls are TRBV5-6 and TRBJ2-7, with 8 bases identical to TRBD1. The CDR3 length is 16 residues. The V and J ends lost 4 bases and 0 bases, in that order; junction bases with no gene match: 9. Germline values: CDR1 SGHDT, CDR2 YYEEEE. The CDR3 loop reads CASSPLAGGLSYEQYF. CDR3 nucleotides: TGTGCCAGCAGCCCATTAGCAGGGGGCCTCTCCTACGAGCAGTACTTC.

V and J are TRBV11-2 and TRBJ2-7; maybe TRBD2 (5 bases). The CDR3 consists of 15 residues. V dropped 6 bases and J dropped 0 bases, with 15 bases sitting between them. Looked up from germline, CDR1 is SGHAT and CDR2 is FQNNGV. The CDR3 DNA sequence: TGTGCCAGCAGTGAACATAGGAGGACCTCCTACGAGCAGTACTTC. It yields the protein CASSEHRRTSYEQYF.

The gene calls are TRBV7-2 and TRBJ2-1; 9 bases are a match to TRBD2. V dropped 5 bases and J dropped 4; count of bases not matched to a gene: 9. CDR1 is SGHTA, CDR2 FQGNSA, per germline. The CDR3 totals 16 residues. The CDR3 spells CASSSLAGLIYNEQFF. The DNA of the CDR3 is TGTGCCAGCAGCAGCCTAGCGGGACTGATATACAATGAGCAGTTCTTC.

The rearrangement uses TRBV11-2 and TRBJ2-6; D is uncertain. This CDR3 is built from 16 residues. Trimming left V 5 bases short and J 0 bases short, with 11 bases between. Germline V CDR1 and CDR2: SGHAT, FQNNGV. CDR3 loop: CASSPSVLSGANVLTF. The CDR3 bases are TGTGCCAGCAGCCCTAGTGTACTCTCTGGGGCCAACGTCCTGACTTTC.

The genes are TRBV10-3 and TRBJ2-5; maybe TRBD2 (5 bases). There are 15 residues in the CDR3. With 0 bases removed from V and 5 bases from J, the gap between germline ends came to 13 bases. The germline gives CDR1 ENHRY, CDR2 SYGVKD. CDR3 DNA: TGTGCCATCAGTGAGTCAGCCAGCGGAGGTGAGACCCAGTACTTC. As protein: CAISESASGGETQYF.

In its sample, this clone was seen a few times. The rearrangement joins TRBV6-6 to TRBJ2-1; the match to TRBD2 covers 7 bases. Germline loops: CDR1 MNHNY, CDR2 SVGAGI (reference sequence). Trimming took 2 bases from V and 7 from J; bases not matched to a gene: 8. The CDR3 totals 15 residues. As DNA, the CDR3 is TGTGCCAGCAGTTACACCGGGGACGGGGGGAATGAGCAGTTCTTC. Translation gives CASSYTGDGGNEQFF.